The clone carrying this T cell receptor beta chain has at least ten counts. Its antigen is currently unknown. These data originate in a study of neurological immune-mediated disorders. Study conclusions and caveats: Multiple sclerosis was found to have the least TCR clonal expansion, below healthy controls, and HTLV-1-associated myelopathy the most.

The time point denotes: longitudinal time-point 3. Healthy controls were blood bank volunteers in Maryland, USA. PBMCs stored at -80 C, 2 million in total, were the source of the unsorted libraries. The CDR3 has 17 amino acids. The V gene end was trimmed by 4 bases and the J gene end by 8 bases; junction bases not matched to a gene: 13. The germline V gene has CDR1 KGHDR and CDR2 SFDVKD. MiXCR was run by TCRdb on the 5' RACE reads, yielding one entry per CDR3 protein. The sample records roughly 45,000 distinct CDR3 sequences, 13% being singletons. The chain has TRBV24-1 and TRBJ2-1, with 10 bases matching TRBD1. This sequence originates from a man aged 25 to 40 in good health. Sequenced: PBMCs. CDR3 region: CATSEAHPGQGLYEQFF. DNA for the CDR3: TGTGCCACCAGTGAGGCTCATCCGGGACAGGGGCTATATGAGCAGTTCTTC.